Listed here are 11 T cell receptor beta chains from one sample, sequenced in a study of response to subunit inactivated influenza vaccine listed by TCRdb under 2018. The library was obtained by RT-PCR. The sequencing machine was an Illumina HiSeq 2500. The public reads were reanalyzed by TCRdb: fastp trimming at Q25, MiXCR alignment, in-frame beta chains only. When rows share a CDR3 protein, they turn into one entry using the most common DNA and genes. The sample table shows almost 600,000 distinct CDR3 sequences, and around 13% are seen once. In total, the top ten clones hold around 10% of the sample. The starting material was PBMCs from blood, obtained about 12 days after vaccination. The receptors were gathered from a man aged 50 to 60 who received an inactivated influenza vaccine. Donor details come from another sample of the same person, matched by shared clones.

This clonotype has more than one count but fewer than ten. V usage is TRBV6-2 or TRBV6-3 and J usage is TRBJ2-2, with TRBD1 as a possible D gene (5 bases). The CDR3 runs 12 residues. Trimming removed 5 bases at V and 6 bases at J, with 7 bases between. CDR1 is MNHEY and CDR2 is SVGEGT in the germline V gene. Here the CDR3 DNA reads TGTGCCAGCAGTAAAGGGGCCGGGGAGCTGTTTTTT. Translation gives CASSKGAGELFF.

The chain couples TRBV6-2 or TRBV6-3 to TRBJ2-3, with 7 positions matching TRBD2. V shed 6 bases, J shed 0 bases, and the junction held 6 bases outside the gene matches. The CDR3 spans 15 residues. CDR1 and CDR2 from the germline V gene are MNHEY and SVGEGT. In nucleotides, the CDR3 is TGTGCCAGCAGGGACCCTAGCGGTAGCACAGATACGCAGTATTTT. It is translated as CASRDPSGSTDTQYF.

This clonotype has just one count. The CDR3 nucleotides read TGTGCCAGCAGCCAAGCTTGGGCTAGCGAAACCTACGAGCAGTACTTC. Translated: CASSQAWASETYEQYF. V and J are TRBV4-2 and TRBJ2-7; D is possibly TRBD2 (6 bases). The V gene lost 1 base and the J gene lost 2 bases, with 15 bases spanning the gap. The CDR3 is made up of 16 amino acids. Germline V CDR1 and CDR2: LGHNA, YNFKEQ.

This clonotype has a handful of counts. The J gene is TRBJ2-7, the V gene TRBV7-2; no firm D call. This CDR3 contains 14 residues. Germline V CDR1 and CDR2: SGHTA, FQGNSA. V was trimmed by 1 base and J by 7 bases, leaving 14 bases between them. The CDR3 sequence is CASSLEMQIGEQYF. The CDR3 DNA is TGTGCCAGCAGCTTAGAAATGCAGATAGGAGAGCAGTACTTC.

This clonotype was observed a few times. The genes are TRBV4-1 and TRBJ2-5, with a tentative D call TRBD1 (5 bases). Trimming removed 0 bases from V and 4 bases from J, with 15 bases in between. CDR3 length: 16 residues. Germline V lookup: CDR1 MGHRA, CDR2 YSYEKL. CDR3 sequence: CASSQDSGPRAETQYF. The DNA of the CDR3 is TGCGCCAGCAGCCAAGATTCAGGGCCTAGAGCAGAGACCCAGTACTTC.

This clonotype came up once. Sequence at one end of the junction differs from germline and may be a read error. This chain joins TRBV12-3 or TRBV12-4 and TRBJ2-5; 7 nucleotides match TRBD1. The CDR3 is made up of 14 amino acids. The CDR3 here is CASSPGQYQESQYF. The CDR3 DNA reads TGTGCCAGCAGCCCGGGACAGTACCAAGAGAGCCAGTACTTC.

This rearrangement joins TRBV4-3 to TRBJ2-1; no firm D call. CDR3 length: 16 residues. Per the germline V gene, CDR1 is LGHNA and CDR2 is YSLEER. V lost 0 bases to trimming and J lost 2 bases, with 11 bases between them. The CDR3: CASSQDLFAPYNEQFF. The CDR3 nucleotides read TGCGCCAGCAGCCAAGACCTCTTCGCGCCCTACAATGAGCAGTTCTTC.

The rearrangement joins TRBV7-6 to TRBJ2-2; D call uncertain. Germline loops: CDR1 SGHVS, CDR2 FNYEAQ. V was cut by 4 bases and J by 1 base, with 10 bases left in between. The CDR3 runs 15 residues. In DNA, the CDR3 is TGTGCCAGCAGCTCCGGACCTAAGAACACCGGGGAGCTGTTTTTT. Translated, it gives CASSSGPKNTGELFF.

The chain has TRBV5-8 and TRBJ2-3, with D hard to call. The CDR3 consists of 13 residues. With 5 bases removed from V and 0 bases from J, the gap between germline ends came to 7 bases. In germline, CDR1 is SGHTS, CDR2 YDEGEE. The CDR3 here is CASRAPSTDTQYF. The CDR3 coding sequence is TGTGCCAGCAGAGCCCCTAGCACAGATACGCAGTATTTT.

The chain carries TRBV4-1 and TRBJ2-3; D unresolved. This CDR3 has 16 amino acids. Trimming stripped 4 bases from V and 0 bases from J, with 14 bases between. Germline CDR1 MGHRA, CDR2 YSYEKL. CDR3 DNA sequence: TGCGCCAGCAGCCTTACTGGCTTTACTAGCACAGATACGCAGTATTTT. Translating it yields CASSLTGFTSTDTQYF.

This chain uses TRBV6-2 or TRBV6-3 with TRBJ2-7, with D unclear. V lost 6 bases and J 4 bases, leaving 16 bases between the germline ends. The V gene's germline CDR1 is MNHEY and CDR2 SVGEGT. The CDR3 is 14 residues long. CDR3 protein: CASRRSRRSYEQYF. The CDR3 bases are TGTGCCAGCAGGAGATCACGACGATCTTACGAGCAGTACTTC.